The present TCR beta chain was sequenced within a study of cytomegalovirus exposure and HLA in healthy donors. Whole-study results and caveats: About 87% or about 30% of the time was how often most TCR beta V segments were productive, according to an earlier analysis.

On this clone: The antigen remains undetermined.

The PCR made use of 60 Vbeta and 13 Jbeta primers. Clones were sequenced by immunoSEQ multiplex PCR, and TCRdb holds only the in-frame ones, with some missing. The table records roughly 150,000 clones, approximately 80% of them present only once. Trimming removed 6 bases from V and 4 bases from J; junction bases left unmatched: 7. The germline gives CDR1 MNHNS, CDR2 SASEGT. CDR3 length equals 15 residues. The sample was PBMCs. The TCR sequence derives from a young man in good health and CMV-seronegative. The V call is TRBV6-1, the J call TRBJ2-2; 8 bases are a match to TRBD1. CDR3 region: CASRVGQGFTGELFF. The CDR3 DNA sequence: TGTGCCAGCAGAGTAGGACAGGGCTTCACCGGGGAGCTGTTTTTT.